This entry features one T cell receptor (beta chain) sequence. Its antigen is currently not known. Nothing much larger sits one base from this clone, and base qualities are not available. This sample is drawn from a study of T cell changes during pregnancy in multiple sclerosis (dated by TCRdb to between 2018 and 2021). Study-level background: In women with multiple sclerosis, the researchers looked at how the T cell repertoire shifted as pregnancy progressed.

Libraries were constructed by the immunoSEQ multiplex PCR assay. TCRdb limited this immuneACCESS table to in-frame rearrangements with V and J called. A share of clones is missing; checked studies link under half to unresolved V genes, and the rest is unexplained. The sample table shows about 75,000 clones, and 90% to 95% are seen once. About 0.14% of the sample is taken by the ten largest. CDR1 and CDR2, looked up from the germline V gene (reference sequence), are SGHNT and YYREEE. V is pruned by 1 base and J by 3 bases, leaving 0 bases of the junction without a gene match. The CDR3 sequence holds 14 residues, the cysteine and phenylalanine included. The kept DNA is CDR3 alone, 42 bases in frame from the first base.

This specimen was CD4+ T cells from peripheral blood mononuclear cells, taken after pregnancy. This clonotype was sampled from a female donor with multiple sclerosis, enrolled in a pregnancy study. This receptor chain uses TRBV5-4 and TRBJ2-3; the central 9 bases match TRBD2. Read as DNA, the sequence is TGTGCCAGCAGCTTGAGCGGGAGGACAGATACGCAGTATTTT. This sequence encodes CASSLSGRTDTQYF. The full variable domain, completed from the reference TRBV5-4 and TRBJ2-3 proteins outside the CDR3, reads ETGVTQSPTHLIKTRGQQVTLRCSSQSGHNTVSWYQQALGQGPQFIFQYYREEENGRGNFPPRFSGLQFPNYSSELNVNALELDDSALYLCASSLSGRTDTQYFGPGTRLTVL.